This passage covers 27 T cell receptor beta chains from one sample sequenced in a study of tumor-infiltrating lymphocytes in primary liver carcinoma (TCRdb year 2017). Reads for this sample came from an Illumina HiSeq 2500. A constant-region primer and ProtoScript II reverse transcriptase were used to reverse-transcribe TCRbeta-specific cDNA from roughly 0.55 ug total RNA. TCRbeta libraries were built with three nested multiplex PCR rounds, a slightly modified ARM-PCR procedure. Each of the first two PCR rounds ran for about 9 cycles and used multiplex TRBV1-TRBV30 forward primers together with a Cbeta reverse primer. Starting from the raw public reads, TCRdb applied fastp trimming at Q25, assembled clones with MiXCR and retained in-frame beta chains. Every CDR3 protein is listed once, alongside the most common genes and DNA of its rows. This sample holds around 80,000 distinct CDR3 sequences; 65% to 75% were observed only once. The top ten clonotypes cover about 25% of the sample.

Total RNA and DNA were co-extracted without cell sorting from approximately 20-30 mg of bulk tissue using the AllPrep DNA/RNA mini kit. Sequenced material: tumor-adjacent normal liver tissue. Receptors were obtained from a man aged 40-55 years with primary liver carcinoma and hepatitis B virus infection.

The CDR3 loop reads CSAGSQGGGYEQYF. In DNA, the CDR3 is TGCAGTGCTGGTAGCCAGGGAGGAGGCTACGAGCAGTACTTC. The chain links TRBV20-1 to TRBJ2-7; a possible D gene is TRBD2 (6 bases). CDR3 length: 14 residues. The germline CDR1 and CDR2 sequences are DFQATT and SNEGSKA (reference sequence). Trimming left V 5 bases short and J 3 bases short, with 17 bases between.

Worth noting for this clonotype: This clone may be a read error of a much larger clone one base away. Here the CDR3 reads CASRGQMNIEAFF. The CDR3 DNA sequence: TGTGCCAGCAGAGGACAGATGAACATTGAAGCTTTCTTT. This rearrangement joins TRBV25-1 to TRBJ1-1; tentatively, D is TRBD1 (6 bases). The CDR3 is 13 residues long. Germline V CDR1 and CDR2: MGHDK, SYGVNS.

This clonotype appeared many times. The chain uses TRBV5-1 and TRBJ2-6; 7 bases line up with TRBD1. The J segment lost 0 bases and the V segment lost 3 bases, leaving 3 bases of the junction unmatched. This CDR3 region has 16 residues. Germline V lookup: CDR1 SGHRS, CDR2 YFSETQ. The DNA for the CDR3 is TGCGCCAGCAGCTGGGGACAGAACTCTGGGGCCAACGTCCTGACTTTC. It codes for CASSWGQNSGANVLTF.

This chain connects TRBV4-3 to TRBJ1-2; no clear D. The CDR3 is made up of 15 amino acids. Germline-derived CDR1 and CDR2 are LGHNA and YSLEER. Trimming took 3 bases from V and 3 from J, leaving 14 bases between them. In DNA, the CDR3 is TGCGCCAGCAGCCAGGGAACCAGGCTGGACTATGGCTACACCTTC. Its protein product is CASSQGTRLDYGYTF.

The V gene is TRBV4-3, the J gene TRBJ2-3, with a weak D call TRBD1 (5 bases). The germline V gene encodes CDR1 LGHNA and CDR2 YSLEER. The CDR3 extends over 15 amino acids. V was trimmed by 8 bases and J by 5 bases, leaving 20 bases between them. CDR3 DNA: TGCGCCAGCCGAGCGACAGAGAATGGTGTAGATACGCAGTATTTT. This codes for CASRATENGVDTQYF.

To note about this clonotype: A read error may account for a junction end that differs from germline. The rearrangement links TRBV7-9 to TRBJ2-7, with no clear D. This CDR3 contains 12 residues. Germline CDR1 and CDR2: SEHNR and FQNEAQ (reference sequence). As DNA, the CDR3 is TGTGTCAGCAGCTTTCTTGGGGATGAGCAGTACTTC. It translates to CVSSFLGDEQYF. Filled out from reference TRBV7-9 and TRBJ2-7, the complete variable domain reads DTGVSQNPRHKITKRGQNVTFRCDPISEHNRLYWYRQTLGQGPEFLTYFQNEAQLEKSRLLSDRFSAERPKGSFSTLEIQRTEQGDSAMYLCVSSFLGDEQYFGPGTRLTVT.

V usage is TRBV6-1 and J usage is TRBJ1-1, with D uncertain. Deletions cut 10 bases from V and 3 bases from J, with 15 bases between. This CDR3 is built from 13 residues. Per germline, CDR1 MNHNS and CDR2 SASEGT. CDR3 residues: CANTPKEYTEAFF. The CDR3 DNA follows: TGTGCCAACACCCCCAAGGAGTACACTGAAGCTTTCTTT.

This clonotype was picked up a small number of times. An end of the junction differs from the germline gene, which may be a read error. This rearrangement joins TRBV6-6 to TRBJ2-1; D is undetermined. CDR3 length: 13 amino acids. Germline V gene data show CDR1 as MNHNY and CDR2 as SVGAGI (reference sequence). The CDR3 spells CASTPTSYNEQFF. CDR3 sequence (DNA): TGTGCTAGCACTCCGACTTCCTACAATGAGCAGTTCTTC.

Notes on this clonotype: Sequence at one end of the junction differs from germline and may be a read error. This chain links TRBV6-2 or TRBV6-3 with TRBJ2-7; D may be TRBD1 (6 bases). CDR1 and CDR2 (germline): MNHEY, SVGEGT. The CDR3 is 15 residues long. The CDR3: CASNYHLNRAYEQYF. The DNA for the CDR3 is TGTGCCAGCAATTACCATCTAAACAGGGCATACGAGCAGTACTTC.

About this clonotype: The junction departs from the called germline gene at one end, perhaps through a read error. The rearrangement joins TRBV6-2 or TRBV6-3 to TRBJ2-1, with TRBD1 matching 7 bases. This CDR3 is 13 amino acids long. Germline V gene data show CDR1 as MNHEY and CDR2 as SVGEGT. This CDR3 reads CASRVYRGDELFF. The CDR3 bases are TGTGCCAGTCGAGTTTACAGGGGCGATGAGCTGTTCTTC.

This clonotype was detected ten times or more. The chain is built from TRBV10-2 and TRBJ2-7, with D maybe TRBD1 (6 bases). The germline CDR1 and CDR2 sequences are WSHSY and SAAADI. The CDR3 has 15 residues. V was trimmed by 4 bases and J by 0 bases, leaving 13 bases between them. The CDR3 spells CASSARDKSSYEQYF. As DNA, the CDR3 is TGCGCCAGCAGTGCCCGGGACAAAAGCTCCTACGAGCAGTACTTC.

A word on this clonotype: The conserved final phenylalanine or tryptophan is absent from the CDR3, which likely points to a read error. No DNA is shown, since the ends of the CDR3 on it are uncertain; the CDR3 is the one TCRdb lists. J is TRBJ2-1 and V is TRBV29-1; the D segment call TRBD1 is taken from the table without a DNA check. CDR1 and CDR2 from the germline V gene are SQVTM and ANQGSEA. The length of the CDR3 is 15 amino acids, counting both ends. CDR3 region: CSVEGGAGSYNEQVL.

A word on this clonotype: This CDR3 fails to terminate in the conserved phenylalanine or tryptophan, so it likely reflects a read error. The CDR3 spells CASSRGYTDTQYL. CDR3 in DNA: TGTGCCAGCAGCCGAGGATATACAGATACGCAGTATTTG. The chain is built from TRBV14 and TRBJ2-3; unclear D gene. The V end was cut by 4 bases, the J end by 3 bases, with 8 bases between. From germline, CDR1 is SGHDN and CDR2 FVKESK. The CDR3 loop spans 13 amino acids.

The CDR3 coding sequence is TGTGCCGCACGGAAGGGAGCGGGAAAGTACGAGCAGTACTTC. Protein product: CAARKGAGKYEQYF. The chain has TRBV28 and TRBJ2-7, with 7 bases that match TRBD2. The CDR3 is made up of 14 amino acids. The germline gives CDR1 MDHEN, CDR2 SYDVKM. With 11 bases clipped from V and 4 bases from J, the junction kept 14 bases outside the gene matches.

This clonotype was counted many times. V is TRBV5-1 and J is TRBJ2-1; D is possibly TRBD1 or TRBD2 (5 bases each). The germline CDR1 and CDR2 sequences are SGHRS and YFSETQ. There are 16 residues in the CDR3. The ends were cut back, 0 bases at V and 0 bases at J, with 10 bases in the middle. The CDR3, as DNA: TGCGCCAGCAGCTTGGGGGACCGTAGCTCCTACAATGAGCAGTTCTTC. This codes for CASSLGDRSSYNEQFF.

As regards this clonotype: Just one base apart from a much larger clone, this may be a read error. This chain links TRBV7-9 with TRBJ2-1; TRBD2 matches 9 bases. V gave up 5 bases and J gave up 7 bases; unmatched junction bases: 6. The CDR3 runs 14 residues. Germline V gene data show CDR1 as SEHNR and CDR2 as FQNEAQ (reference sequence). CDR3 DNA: TGTGCCAGCAGCATATTAACTAGCGGGAATGAGCAGTTCTTC. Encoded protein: CASSILTSGNEQFF.

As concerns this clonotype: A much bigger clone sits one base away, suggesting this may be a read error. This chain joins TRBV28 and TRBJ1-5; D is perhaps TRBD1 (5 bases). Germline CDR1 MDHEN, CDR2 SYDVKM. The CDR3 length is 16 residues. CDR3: CASRFGFGGTGQPKHF. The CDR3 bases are TGTGCCAGCAGGTTTGGGTTCGGGGGTACGGGCCAGCCCAAGCATTTT.

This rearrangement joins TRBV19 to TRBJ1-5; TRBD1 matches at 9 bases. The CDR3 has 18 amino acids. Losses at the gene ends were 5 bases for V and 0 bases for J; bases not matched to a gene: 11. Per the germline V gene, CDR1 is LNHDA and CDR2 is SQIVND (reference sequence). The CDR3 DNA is TGTGCCAGTAGTTCAACAGACAGGGGGATCGATAGCAATCAGCCCCAGCATTTT. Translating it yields CASSSTDRGIDSNQPQHF. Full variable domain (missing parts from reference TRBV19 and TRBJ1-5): DGGITQSPKYLFRKEGQNVTLSCEQNLNHDAMYWYRQDPGQGLRLIYYSQIVNDFQKGDIAEGYSVSREKKESFPLTVTSAQKNPTAFYLCASSSTDRGIDSNQPQHFGDGTRLSIL.

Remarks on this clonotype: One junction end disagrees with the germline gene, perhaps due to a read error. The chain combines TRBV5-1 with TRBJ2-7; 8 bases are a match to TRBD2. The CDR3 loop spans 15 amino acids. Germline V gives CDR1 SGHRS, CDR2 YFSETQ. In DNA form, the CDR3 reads TGCGTCAGCACCACGACCAGCGGGAGCTCCTACGAGCAGTGCTTC. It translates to CVSTTTSGSSYEQCF. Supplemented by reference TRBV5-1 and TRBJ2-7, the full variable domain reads KAGVTQTPRYLIKTRGQQVTLSCSPISGHRSVSWYQQTPGQGLQFLFEYFSETQRNKGNFPGRFSGRQFSNSRSEMNVSTLELGDSALYLCVSTTTSGSSYEQCFGPGTRLTVT.

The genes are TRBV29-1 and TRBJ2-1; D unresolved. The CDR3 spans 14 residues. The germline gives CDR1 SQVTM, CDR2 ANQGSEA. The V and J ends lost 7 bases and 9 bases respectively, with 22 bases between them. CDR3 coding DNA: TGCAGCGCCGACCCTAAAGGGCGTGGCATTGAGCAGTTCTTC. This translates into CSADPKGRGIEQFF.

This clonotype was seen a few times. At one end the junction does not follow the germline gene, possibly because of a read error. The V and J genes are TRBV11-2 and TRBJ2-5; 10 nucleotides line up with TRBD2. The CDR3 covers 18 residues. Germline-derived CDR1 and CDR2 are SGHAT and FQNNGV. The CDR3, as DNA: TGTGTCAGCAGCTTAGACCCGTGGTCTAGCGGGAGAGGAGAGACCCGGTACTTC. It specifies CVSSLDPWSSGRGETRYF.

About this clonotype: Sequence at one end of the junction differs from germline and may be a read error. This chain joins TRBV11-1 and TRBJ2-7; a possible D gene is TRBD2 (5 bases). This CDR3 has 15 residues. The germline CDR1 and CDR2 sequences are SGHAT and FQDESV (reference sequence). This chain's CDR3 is CTSSSSRESSYEQYF. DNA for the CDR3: TGTACCAGCAGCTCATCCCGGGAATCCTCCTACGAGCAGTACTTC.

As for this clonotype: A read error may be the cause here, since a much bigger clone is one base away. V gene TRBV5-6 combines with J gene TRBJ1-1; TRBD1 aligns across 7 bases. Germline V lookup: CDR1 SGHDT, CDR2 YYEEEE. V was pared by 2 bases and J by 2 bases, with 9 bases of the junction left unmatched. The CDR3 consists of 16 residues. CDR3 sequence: CASSFRTGVINTEAFF. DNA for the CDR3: TGTGCCAGCAGCTTTAGGACAGGAGTCATAAACACTGAAGCTTTCTTT.

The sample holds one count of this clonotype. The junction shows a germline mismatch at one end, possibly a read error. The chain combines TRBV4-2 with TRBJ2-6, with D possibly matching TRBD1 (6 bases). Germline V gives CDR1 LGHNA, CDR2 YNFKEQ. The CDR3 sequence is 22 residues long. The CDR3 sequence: CASSQDFISDRRLSSRANVLTF. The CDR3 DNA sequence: TGTGCCAGCAGCCAAGATTTTATATCAGACAGGCGCCTGAGCTCTAGGGCCAACGTCCTGACGTTC.

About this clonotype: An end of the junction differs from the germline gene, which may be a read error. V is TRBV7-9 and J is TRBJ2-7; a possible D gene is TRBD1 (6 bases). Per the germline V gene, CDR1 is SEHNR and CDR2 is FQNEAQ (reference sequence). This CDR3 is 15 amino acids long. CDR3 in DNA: TGTGCCAGCAGCTTCACCGCAGGGGACCCAAACGAGCAGAACTTC. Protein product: CASSFTAGDPNEQNF.

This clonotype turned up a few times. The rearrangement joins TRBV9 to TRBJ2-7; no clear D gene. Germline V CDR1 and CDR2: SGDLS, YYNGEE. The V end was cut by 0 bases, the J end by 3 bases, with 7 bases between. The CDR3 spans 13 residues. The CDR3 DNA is TGTGCCAGCAGCGTAGGGAGCAACTACGAGCAGTACTTC. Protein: CASSVGSNYEQYF.

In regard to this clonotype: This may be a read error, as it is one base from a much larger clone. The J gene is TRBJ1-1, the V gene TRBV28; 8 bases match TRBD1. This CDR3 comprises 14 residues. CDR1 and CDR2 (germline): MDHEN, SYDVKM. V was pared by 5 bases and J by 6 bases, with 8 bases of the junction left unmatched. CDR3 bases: TGTGCCAGCAGTACCTTACAGGGGGTGCCTGAAGCTTTCTTT. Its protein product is CASSTLQGVPEAFF.